This T cell receptor (beta chain) was obtained from a study of T-cell reconstitution after alpha-beta-depleted transplantation in children. Germline V CDR1 and CDR2: DFQATT, SNEGSKA (reference sequence). V was trimmed by 3 bases and J by 4 bases, leaving 10 bases between them. The CDR3 is 13 amino acids. TCRbeta library construction was performed incorporating unique molecular identifiers. MiXCR, applied by TCRdb to the PCR reads, yields one record per CDR3 protein. The repertoire holds about 72,000 distinct CDR3 sequences, with 6% to 8.5% as singletons. This clonotype was counted at least ten times. The receptor comes from a human donor who donated a stem cell graft to a child with acute lymphoblastic leukemia. This chain joins TRBV20-1 and TRBJ2-1, with D hard to call. Sample: PBMCs from the stem cell graft donor, taken from the stem cell graft. The CDR3: CSASPTFYNEQFF. DNA of the CDR3: TGCAGTGCTAGTCCGACTTTTTACAATGAGCAGTTCTTC.